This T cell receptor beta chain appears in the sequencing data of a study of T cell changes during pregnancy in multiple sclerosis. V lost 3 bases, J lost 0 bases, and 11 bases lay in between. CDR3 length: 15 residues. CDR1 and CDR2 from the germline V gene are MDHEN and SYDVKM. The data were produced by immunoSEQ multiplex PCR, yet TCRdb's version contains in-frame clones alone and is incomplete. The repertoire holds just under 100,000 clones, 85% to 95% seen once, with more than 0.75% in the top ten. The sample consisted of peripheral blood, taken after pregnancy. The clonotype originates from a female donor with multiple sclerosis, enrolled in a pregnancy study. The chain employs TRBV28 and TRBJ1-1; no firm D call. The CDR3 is CASSLLASMNTEAFF. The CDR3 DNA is TGTGCCAGCAGTTTGCTTGCCAGTATGAACACTGAAGCTTTCTTT.